This paragraph reports one T cell receptor beta chain. The Seattle site enrolled patients during active infection and followed them longitudinally. The data are from a study of blood T cell repertoires in COVID-19. Whole-study context: Samples taken during acute and convalescent COVID-19 were collected in the United States, Italy and Spain. PBMCs, B-cell-depleted T cells, or T cells were the source of the cDNA or gDNA that made up the material.

In the original processing: Amplifying reference gene primers gave estimates of nucleated cell counts. Libraries were prepared by immunoSEQ multiplex PCR; TCRdb keeps only in-frame clonotypes and omits some of them. Clone size and the V and J calls come from that table; the DNA yielded D and trimming. This sample has fewer than 700,000 clones; 85% to 90% occur once, and the top ten carry roughly 7.3%. The sequenced sample was peripheral blood. The clonotype was recovered from a woman in her forties or fifties with COVID-19, enrolled during active disease.

The chain's CDR3 is CASSFRPGEGADTQYF. In nucleotides, the CDR3 is TGCGCCAGCAGCTTCCGACCGGGGGAAGGCGCAGATACGCAGTATTTT. The chain has TRBV4-1 and TRBJ2-3; D is perhaps TRBD2 (6 bases). Trimming removed 5 bases at V and 4 bases at J, with 19 bases between. This CDR3 comprises 16 residues. Germline V CDR1 and CDR2: MGHRA, YSYEKL.